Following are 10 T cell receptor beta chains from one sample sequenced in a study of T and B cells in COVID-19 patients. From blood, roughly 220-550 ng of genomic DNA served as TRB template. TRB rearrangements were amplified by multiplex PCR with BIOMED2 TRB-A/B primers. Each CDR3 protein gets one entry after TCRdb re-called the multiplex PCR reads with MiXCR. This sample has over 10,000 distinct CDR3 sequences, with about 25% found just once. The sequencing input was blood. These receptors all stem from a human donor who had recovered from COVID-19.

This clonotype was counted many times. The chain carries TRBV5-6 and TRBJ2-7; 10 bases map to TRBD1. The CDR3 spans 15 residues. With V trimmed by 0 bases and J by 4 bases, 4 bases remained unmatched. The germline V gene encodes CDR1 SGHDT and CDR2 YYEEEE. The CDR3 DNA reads TGTGCCAGCAGCTTGGGTGGGACAGGGGCTTACGAGCAGTACTTC. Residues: CASSLGGTGAYEQYF.

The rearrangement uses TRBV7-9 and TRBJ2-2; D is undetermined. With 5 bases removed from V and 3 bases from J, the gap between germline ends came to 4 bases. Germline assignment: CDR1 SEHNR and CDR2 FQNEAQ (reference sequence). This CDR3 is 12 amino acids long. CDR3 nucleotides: TGTGCCAGCAGCGCCTACACCGGGGAGCTGTTTTTT. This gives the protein CASSAYTGELFF.

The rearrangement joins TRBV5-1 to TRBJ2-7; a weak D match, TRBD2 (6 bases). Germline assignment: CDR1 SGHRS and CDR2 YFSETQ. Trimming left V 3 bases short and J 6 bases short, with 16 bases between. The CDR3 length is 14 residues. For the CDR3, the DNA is TGCGCCAGCAGCTGGACCGGGACGGAGGGCGAGCAGTACTTC. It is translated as CASSWTGTEGEQYF.

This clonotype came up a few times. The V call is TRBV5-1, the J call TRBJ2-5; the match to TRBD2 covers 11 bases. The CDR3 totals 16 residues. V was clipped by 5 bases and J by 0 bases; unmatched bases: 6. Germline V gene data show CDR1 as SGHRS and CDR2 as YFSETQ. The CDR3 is CASRRPSGGYQETQYF. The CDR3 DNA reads TGCGCCAGCAGACGCCCTAGCGGGGGGTACCAAGAGACCCAGTACTTC.

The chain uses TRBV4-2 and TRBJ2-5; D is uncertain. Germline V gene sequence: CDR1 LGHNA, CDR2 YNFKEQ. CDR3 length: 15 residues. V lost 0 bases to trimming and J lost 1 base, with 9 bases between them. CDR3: CASSQDLGTQETQYF. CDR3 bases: TGTGCCAGCAGCCAAGATTTGGGAACCCAAGAGACCCAGTACTTC.

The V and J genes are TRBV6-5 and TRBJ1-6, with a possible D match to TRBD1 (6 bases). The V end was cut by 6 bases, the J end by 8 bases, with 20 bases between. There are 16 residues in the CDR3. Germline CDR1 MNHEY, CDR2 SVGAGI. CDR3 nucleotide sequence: TGTGCCAGCAGCTTAGGTGGGGGGGCCACGGATTCACCCCTCCACTTT. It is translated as CASSLGGGATDSPLHF.

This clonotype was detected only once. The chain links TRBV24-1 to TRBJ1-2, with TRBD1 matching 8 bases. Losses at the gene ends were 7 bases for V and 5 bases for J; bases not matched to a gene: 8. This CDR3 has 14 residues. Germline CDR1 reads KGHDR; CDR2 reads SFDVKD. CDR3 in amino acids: CATSPRGRAYGYTF. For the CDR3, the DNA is TGTGCCACCAGCCCCAGGGGGCGGGCATATGGCTACACCTTC.

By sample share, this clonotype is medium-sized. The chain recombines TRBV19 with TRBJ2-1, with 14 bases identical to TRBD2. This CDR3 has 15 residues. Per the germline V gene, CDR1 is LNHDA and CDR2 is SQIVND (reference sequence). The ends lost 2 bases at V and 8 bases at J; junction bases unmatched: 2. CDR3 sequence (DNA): TGTGCCAGTAGTATAAGGACTAGCGGGGGGCATGAGCAGTTCTTC. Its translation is CASSIRTSGGHEQFF.

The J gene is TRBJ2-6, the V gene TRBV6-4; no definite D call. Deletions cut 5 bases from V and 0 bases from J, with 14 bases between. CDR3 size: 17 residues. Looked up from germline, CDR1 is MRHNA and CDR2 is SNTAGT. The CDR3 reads CASSPSYSSSGANVLTF. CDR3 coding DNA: TGTGCCAGCAGTCCGAGCTACTCCAGCTCTGGGGCCAACGTCCTGACTTTC.

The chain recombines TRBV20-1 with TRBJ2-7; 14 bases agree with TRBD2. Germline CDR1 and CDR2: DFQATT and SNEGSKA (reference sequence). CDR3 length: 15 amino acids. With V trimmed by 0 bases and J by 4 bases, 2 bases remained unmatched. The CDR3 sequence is CSARDWTSGGYEQYF. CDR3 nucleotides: TGCAGTGCTAGAGATTGGACTAGCGGGGGGTACGAGCAGTACTTC.